The rows below give T cell receptor beta chains drawn from one sample of a study of blood T cells in healthy people across ages. One entry per CDR3 protein results from TCRdb running MiXCR on the 5' RACE reads. The top ten clones hold around a fifth of a sample with some 690,000 distinct CDR3 sequences, about a fifth of them seen once. The sequenced sample consisted of blood. These receptors were collected from a man between 65 and 85 years old in good health. Both conserved end residues are part of each CDR3. The order of the fields is D gene, J gene, clone size, V gene, CDR3 DNA, CDR3 protein. D genes are given only for firm matches. Rows give clone size only sometimes, using once, few, many, or a class for an expanded clone.

>.|TRBJ2-5|few|TRBV29-1
TGCAGCGTTGAAGAAGGGGCAGAGACCCAGTACTTC
CSVEEGAETQYF
>.|TRBJ2-6|.|TRBV7-2
TGTGCCAGCAGCTCCGGGGCTGGTGGGGCCAACGTCCTGACTTTC
CASSSGAGGANVLTF
>.|TRBJ2-1|.|TRBV7-2
TGTGCCAGCAGCTCCGGGATGAGCTCCTACAATGAGCAGTTCTTC
CASSSGMSSYNEQFF
>.|TRBJ2-5|.|TRBV9
TGTGCCAGCAGCGTAGGAGGGTGGGGGGCAGAGACCCAGTACTTC
CASSVGGWGAETQYF
>TRBD1|TRBJ1-2|.|TRBV7-9
TGTGCCAGCAGCCATACCCGGGTCCAGGGGGGGTCCGGCTACACCTTC
CASSHTRVQGGSGYTF
>TRBD1|TRBJ2-7|few|TRBV12-3/TRBV12-4
TGTGCCAGCAGGAACAGGGGGCGTGAGCAGTACTTC
CASRNRGREQYF
>.|TRBJ1-1|few|TRBV2
TGTGCCAGTCGGGACGAAACCAAGAGGGCTGAAGCTTTCTTT
CASRDETKRAEAFF
>.|TRBJ1-5|few|TRBV3-1
TGTGCCAGCAGCCAAGAGGGACGGCCCCAGCATTTT
CASSQEGRPQHF
>.|TRBJ1-2|few|TRBV6-5
TGTGCCAGCAGTTACTCGGTAGGACAGACCTCCGGCTACACCTTC
CASSYSVGQTSGYTF
>TRBD2|TRBJ2-5|few|TRBV7-6
TGTGCCAGCAGCCCGGGCGCAGCGGGAGGACAAGAGACCCAGTACTTC
CASSPGAAGGQETQYF
>TRBD1|TRBJ2-1|.|TRBV5-6
TGTGCCAGCAGCGCCGGGACAGGGAATAATGAGCAGTTCTTC
CASSAGTGNNEQFF
>.|TRBJ2-5|.|TRBV7-9
TGTGCCAGCAGCCATTCCGGGACAAGGGAGCAAGAGACCCAGTACTTC
CASSHSGTREQETQYF
>TRBD1|TRBJ1-1|.|TRBV12-5
TGTGCTAGTGCTGTCGCGGGACAGGGTAACACTGAAGCTTTCTTT
CASAVAGQGNTEAFF
>TRBD1|TRBJ1-1|.|TRBV12-3/TRBV12-4
TGTGCCAGCAGTCGACAGGGTAGATCTGAAGCTTTCTTT
CASSRQGRSEAFF
>.|TRBJ2-6|few|TRBV3-1
TGTGCCAGCAGCCAGAGGGGCTCAGGGGCCAACGTCCTGACTTTC
CASSQRGSGANVLTF
>.|TRBJ2-3|few|TRBV7-8
TGTGCCAGCAGCTTGGGTAACAGAGGAGATACGCAGTATTTT
CASSLGNRGDTQYF
>TRBD1|TRBJ2-5|few|TRBV3-1
TGTGCCAGCAGCCAAGCAGACAGGGAGCAGTACTTC
CASSQADREQYF
>.|TRBJ1-2|.|TRBV11-2
TGTGCCAGCAGCTCGAACCCACGGGGTAATGGCTACACCTTC
CASSSNPRGNGYTF
>TRBD2|TRBJ2-4|few|TRBV20-1
TGCAGTTCTGTATTAAATGGACTAGCGGGAGCCATTCAGTACTTC
CSSVLNGLAGAIQYF
>.|TRBJ1-2|few|TRBV12-3/TRBV12-4
TGTGCCAGCAGTTTATCTTGGGAAGTGGGCTACACCTTC
CASSLSWEVGYTF